This TCR beta chain came from a study of cytomegalovirus exposure and HLA in healthy donors. From germline, CDR1 is MGHRA and CDR2 YSYEKL. Trimming left V 4 bases short and J 6 bases short, with 18 bases between. This CDR3 contains 16 residues. The PCR contained 60 Vbeta and 13 Jbeta primers. Method: immunoSEQ multiplex PCR; TCRdb's copy keeps in-frame clones and lacks some. The sample includes about 200,000 clones, approximately 78% of them seen just once. The sample was PBMCs. The clonotype comes from a man aged 25 to 40 in good health and CMV-seronegative. The rearrangement joins TRBV4-1 to TRBJ1-4; D possibly corresponds to TRBD1 (6 bases). This CDR3 reads CASSRPGQLGHEKLFF. DNA for the CDR3: TGCGCCAGCAGCCGCCCGGGACAATTGGGGCATGAAAAACTGTTTTTT.